This T cell receptor (beta chain) was captured in a study of T cells in Graves' hyperthyroidism and ophthalmopathy (dated by TCRdb to about 2019). Study-wide context: Peripheral blood was collected at initial diagnosis, before any treatment. The 75 to 100 discovery patients were randomly split 7:3 into training and test sets. To identify distinguishing TCR V-J signatures, a discovery cohort of around 100 patients was used, comprising 40 to 45 with Graves' ophthalmopathy and some 57 with stable Graves' hyperthyroidism. Whether ophthalmopathy could be predicted prospectively was tested in an independent validation cohort made up of 18 to 20 hyperthyroidism patients plus 17 patients who later progressed to ophthalmopathy. According to the paper, TCR Vbeta CDR3 sequencing was carried out on over 130 peripheral blood samples, which came from 40 to 45 ophthalmopathy, under 80 hyperthyroidism and roughly 17 progressor patients. After blood sampling, hyperthyroidism patients were treated with methimazole at a starting dose of 30 mg daily, and ophthalmopathy patients were treated with high-dose intravenous methylprednisolone. The study also compared thyroid tissue and blood T-cell repertoires from about 6 Graves' hyperthyroidism patients. Results and caveats for the whole study, not just this receptor: During validation, the model predicted progression to ophthalmopathy a median of about 6.3 months ahead of onset, with 60% to 71% sensitivity and roughly 75% specificity. Sample size was not statistically predetermined, and investigators were not blinded to group allocation. Most expanded thyroid clonotypes (frequency above 0.001) were also found in blood, which suggests that blood repertoires may mirror thyroid immune responses. A model built on a 13 V-J signature distinguished ophthalmopathy from stable hyperthyroidism, reaching 85% to 90% sensitivity and about 81% specificity in cross-validation and 80%/75% in testing.

The TCR beta CDR3 regions were amplified from the RNA transcripts. For the first round of RT-PCR on the TCR CDR3, the HTBI primer set was used together with the Qiagen OneStep RT-PCR kit. A second multiplex PCR round built the libraries, followed by size selection and purification. The libraries were sequenced on an Illumina HiSeq2000 using paired-end 100 bp reads. As for the authors' bioinformatics: SOAPnuke was used to process the raw data, removing reads that contained adapters or uncalled bases, had a mean Phred below 15, or lacked an exact match to the constant primer or identifier. COPE v1.2.5 was used to merge high-quality paired reads, and clonotypes were defined as unique nucleotide sequences. MiTCR v1.1 was used to align the clonotypes against IMGT TRBV, TRBD and TRBJ reference segments. Analysis was restricted to V-J combinations with a frequency above 0.0001, which covered just over 98% of repertoires. A TCS score was defined as the ratio between F50 (clonal expansion) and ExV (chaos), using BLOSUM62-based TCRdist between CDR3 peptides within each V-J. Welch's t-statistics and random forest reduced 500 to 650 V-J features to 10 to 15, which were used in a naive Bayes classifier (R e1071). TCRdb took the public reads, trimmed them with fastp at Q25, ran MiXCR for clone calling and kept in-frame beta chains. Identical CDR3 proteins give one entry, which carries the most common genes and DNA. Here the V and J calls rest on TCRdb's processing, not on the authors' analysis. The sample data list under 250,000 distinct CDR3 sequences, and approximately 25% of these were observed just once. Jointly, the top ten make up roughly 35% of the sample.

Ophthalmopathy patients had moderately to severely active disease, Clinical Activity Score of at least 3, NOSPECS grade of at least 4, and duration under 3 months. Patients with uncontrolled infections, other autoimmune diseases, pregnancy or lactation were excluded. Clinical symptoms, serum thyroxine and TRAb, thyroid ultrasound, and orbital computed tomography formed the basis for the diagnoses. PBMCs were isolated from about 9 ml of fresh peripheral blood by Ficoll-Paque density gradient centrifugation. Trizol reagent was used to extract total RNA, and RNA quality was then checked on an Agilent 2100 Bioanalyzer. Reading from cysteine to phenylalanine, the CDR3 counts 17 amino acids. CDR3 DNA only is kept here, 51 bases in frame from base 1. The germline V gene gives CDR1 as SGHRS and CDR2 as YFSETQ. Trimming takes 1 base off V and 1 base off J; junction bases not matched to a gene: 10. This clonotype was seen repeatedly, ten times or more. The antigen it recognizes is unknown. Per-nucleotide qualities are absent, and no much larger clonotype sits a single base away.

The sequenced material came from blood. This clonotype was obtained from a woman between 40 and 50 years old with Graves' ophthalmopathy. The chain uses TRBV5-1 and TRBJ2-7; the junction holds 8 bases that match TRBD1. The DNA reads TGCGCCAGCAGCTTGCGAAGACAGGGGCACGTGTCCTACGAGCAGTACTTC. It translates as CASSLRRQGHVSYEQYF. Extended through the reference TRBV5-1 and TRBJ2-7 proteins, this CDR3 yields the full variable domain: KAGVTQTPRYLIKTRGQQVTLSCSPISGHRSVSWYQQTPGQGLQFLFEYFSETQRNKGNFPGRFSGRQFSNSRSEMNVSTLELGDSALYLCASSLRRQGHVSYEQYFGPGTRLTVT.